Listed here are 31 T cell receptor beta chains from one sample, sequenced in a study of siplizumab effects on memory and regulatory T cells. TCRdb's copy holds only in-frame clones and misses some; the assay was immunoSEQ multiplex PCR. The repertoire holds about 63,000 clones, with approximately 87% as singletons. The sequencing input was memory CD4+ T cells sorted from blood. All receptors come from a human donor in good health.

The chain uses TRBV18 and TRBJ1-1, with no clear D. Germline V CDR1 and CDR2: KGHSH, LQKENI. This CDR3 contains 12 residues. The V and J ends lost 5 bases and 3 bases respectively, with 7 bases between them. The CDR3 DNA sequence: TGTGCCAGCTCAGAAGCCGACACTGAAGCTTTCTTT. Protein product: CASSEADTEAFF.

The V and J genes are TRBV4-1 and TRBJ1-5; D might be TRBD1 (5 bases). CDR3 length: 17 amino acids. Per germline, CDR1 MGHRA and CDR2 YSYEKL. Trimming took off 0 bases at V and 5 bases at J, with 17 bases between the two ends. CDR3 in amino acids: CASSQDLPQGRDQPQHF. The CDR3 bases are TGCGCCAGCAGCCAAGACCTCCCCCAGGGTCGGGATCAGCCCCAGCATTTT.

The J gene is TRBJ1-2, the V gene TRBV18, with a possible D match to TRBD1 (6 bases). Per germline, CDR1 KGHSH and CDR2 LQKENI. V dropped 0 bases and J dropped 4 bases, with 9 bases sitting between them. CDR3 length equals 14 residues. The DNA of the CDR3 is TGTGCCAGCTCACCACCAGACAGGACCTATGGCTACACCTTC. It encodes CASSPPDRTYGYTF.

The rearrangement joins TRBV4-2 to TRBJ2-6, with D hard to call. The V and J ends lost 0 bases and 0 bases respectively, with 6 bases between them. Germline loops: CDR1 LGHNA, CDR2 YNFKEQ. This CDR3 spans 16 amino acids. The CDR3 spells CASSQEVGSGANVLTF. In DNA form, the CDR3 reads TGTGCCAGCAGCCAAGAAGTAGGCTCTGGGGCCAACGTCCTGACTTTC.

The V gene is TRBV5-4, the J gene TRBJ2-3, with 9 bases aligning to TRBD2. Germline assignment: CDR1 SGHNT and CDR2 YYREEE (reference sequence). The CDR3 covers 16 residues. J lost 0 bases, V lost 0 bases, and 2 bases had no gene match. This chain's CDR3 is CASSLVAGGSTDTQYF. CDR3 nucleotide sequence: TGTGCCAGCAGCTTGGTGGCGGGAGGGAGCACAGATACGCAGTATTTT.

The rearrangement links TRBV5-6 to TRBJ1-3; 7 nucleotides agree with TRBD1. The CDR3 extends over 14 amino acids. Germline trimming cut 6 bases from V and 2 bases from J; bases unmatched to any gene: 5. Germline V gene data show CDR1 as SGHDT and CDR2 as YYEEEE. The CDR3 sequence: CASNRQGPGNTIYF. The CDR3 DNA reads TGTGCCAGCAACCGACAGGGACCTGGAAACACCATATATTTT.

This clone was seen only a few times. The chain employs TRBV2 and TRBJ2-1; 7 bases align to TRBD2. Trimming at V came to 8 bases and at J to 15 bases, leaving 16 bases not matched to a gene. This CDR3 comprises 13 residues. Per germline, CDR1 SNHLY and CDR2 FYNNEI. The CDR3 DNA follows: TGTGCCAGCGGGGGGGAAGAAGGGGTCGGACGGTTCTTC. Translating it yields CASGGEEGVGRFF. Full variable domain (rest looked up from reference TRBV2 and TRBJ2-1): EPEVTQTPSHQVTQMGQEVILRCVPISNHLYFYWYRQILGQKVEFLVSFYNNEISEKSEIFDDQFSVERPDGSNFTLKIRSTKLEDSAMYFCASGGEEGVGRFFGPGTRLTVL.

The CDR3 coding sequence is TGTGCCAGTAGTATGGGCAGGGGTAATTCACCCCTCCACTTT. Protein product: CASSMGRGNSPLHF. The genes are TRBV19 and TRBJ1-6, with a possible D match to TRBD1 (6 bases). The V end lost 3 bases, the J end lost 6 bases, and 9 bases lay between the germline ends. Germline V gives CDR1 LNHDA, CDR2 SQIVND (reference sequence). The CDR3 is 14 amino acids.

The count of this clone is one. J is TRBJ2-2 and V is TRBV7-2, with 8 bases lining up with TRBD1. V lost 0 bases and J lost 7; bases outside the gene matches: 7. Germline V gene sequence: CDR1 SGHTA, CDR2 FQGNSA. CDR3 length: 16 residues. The CDR3 coding sequence is TGTGCCAGCAGCTTAGCTAGACAGGGGCGAGGCGGGGAGCTGTTTTTT. This encodes CASSLARQGRGGELFF.

This clone has only one observation. The chain couples TRBV6-5 to TRBJ1-2; 7 nucleotides line up with TRBD1. The CDR3 runs 15 residues. V trimming: 4 bases; J trimming: 4 bases; junction bases outside the gene matches: 9. The germline CDR1 and CDR2 sequences are MNHEY and SVGAGI. CDR3 amino acids: CASSLTGDSGYGYTF. The CDR3 DNA is TGTGCCAGCAGTTTAACAGGGGATTCTGGCTATGGCTACACCTTC.

The V and J genes are TRBV2 and TRBJ2-5; D gene ambiguous. Germline V lookup: CDR1 SNHLY, CDR2 FYNNEI. Trimming left V 7 bases short and J 7 bases short, with 13 bases between. This CDR3 is built from 12 residues. The CDR3 spells CASNRGEGTQYF. The CDR3, as DNA: TGTGCCAGCAATAGAGGAGAAGGGACCCAGTACTTC.

The gene calls are TRBV27 and TRBJ1-1, with D uncertain. Trimming shortened V by 0 bases and J by 1 base, and 6 bases separated the two germline ends. This CDR3 contains 14 residues. Germline assignment: CDR1 MNHEY and CDR2 SMNVEV (reference sequence). Written as DNA, the CDR3 is TGTGCCAGCAGTTTATCCCCGACGAACACTGAAGCTTTCTTT. The encoded protein is CASSLSPTNTEAFF.

The V gene is TRBV5-1, the J gene TRBJ1-2; a weak D match, TRBD1 (6 bases). The CDR3 has 12 amino acids. Germline CDR1 is SGHRS and CDR2 is YFSETQ. Trimming took 5 bases from V and 6 from J, leaving 11 bases between them. CDR3 nucleotide sequence: TGCGCCAGCAGTAGTCAGGGGAATGGCTACACCTTC. Translating gives CASSSQGNGYTF. Complete variable domain (other parts from reference TRBV5-1 and TRBJ1-2): KAGVTQTPRYLIKTRGQQVTLSCSPISGHRSVSWYQQTPGQGLQFLFEYFSETQRNKGNFPGRFSGRQFSNSRSEMNVSTLELGDSALYLCASSSQGNGYTFGSGTRLTVV.

This chain uses TRBV20-1 with TRBJ1-2; no definite D call. Trimming removed 3 bases at V and 1 base at J, with 3 bases between. The CDR3 has 11 residues. The V gene's germline CDR1 is DFQATT and CDR2 SNEGSKA (reference sequence). CDR3 sequence (DNA): TGCAGTGCTAGCATTAACTATGGCTACACCTTC. Its translation: CSASINYGYTF.

The chain carries TRBV2 and TRBJ2-5, with a tentative D call TRBD1 (7 bases). The CDR3 loop spans 13 amino acids. The germline V gene encodes CDR1 SNHLY and CDR2 FYNNEI. V was trimmed by 6 bases and J by 4 bases, leaving 12 bases between them. For the CDR3, the DNA is TGTGCCAGCAGGAGACAGGGAGGAGAGACCCAGTACTTC. Amino acids: CASRRQGGETQYF.

The gene calls are TRBV6-4 and TRBJ1-2; TRBD1 might be the D (5 bases). Trimming shortened V by 3 bases and J by 4 bases, and 9 bases separated the two germline ends. Per germline, CDR1 MRHNA and CDR2 SNTAGT. CDR3 length: 13 amino acids. CDR3 protein: CASSEVGGYGYTF. CDR3 coding DNA: TGTGCCAGCAGTGAGGTGGGGGGCTATGGCTACACCTTC.

This chain uses TRBV5-1 with TRBJ2-3, with D unclear. This CDR3 is 14 amino acids long. V was trimmed by 0 bases and J by 3 bases, leaving 8 bases between them. Germline V gene data show CDR1 as SGHRS and CDR2 as YFSETQ. CDR3 sequence: CASSLAKSTDTQYF. The CDR3 DNA reads as TGCGCCAGCAGCTTGGCGAAGTCTACAGATACGCAGTATTTT.

The chain couples TRBV11-2 to TRBJ1-1, with 10 bases fitting TRBD1. The ends lost 6 bases at V and 2 bases at J; junction bases unmatched: 9. There are 16 residues in the CDR3. CDR1 and CDR2 (germline): SGHAT, FQNNGV. CDR3: CASSHTGTGDNTEAFF. CDR3 nucleotides: TGTGCCAGCAGTCATACCGGGACAGGGGATAACACTGAAGCTTTCTTT.

The V gene is TRBV4-1, the J gene TRBJ2-7; D is ambiguous. The V end lost 6 bases, the J end lost 4 bases, and 16 bases lay between the germline ends. This CDR3 region has 14 residues. Looked up from germline, CDR1 is MGHRA and CDR2 is YSYEKL. CDR3 DNA sequence: TGCGCCAGCAGTCCGGACCTGGACCGATACGAGCAGTACTTC. This gives the protein CASSPDLDRYEQYF.

J is TRBJ1-3 and V is TRBV30; TRBD1 is a possible D gene (5 bases). CDR3 length: 15 residues. Germline V gene lookup returns CDR1 GTSNPN and CDR2 SVGIG (reference sequence). V lost 2 bases to trimming and J lost 0 bases, with 11 bases between them. CDR3 in DNA: TGTGCCTGGAGTTCGGGACGTAGCTCTGGAAACACCATATATTTT. Protein product: CAWSSGRSSGNTIYF. Full variable domain (missing parts from reference TRBV30 and TRBJ1-3): SQTIHQWPATLVQPVGSPLSLECTVEGTSNPNLYWYRQAAGRGLQLLFYSVGIGQISSEVPQNLSASRPQDRQFILSSKKLLLSDSGFYLCAWSSGRSSGNTIYFGEGSWLTVV.

V gene TRBV19 combines with J gene TRBJ1-2; 7 nucleotides match TRBD1. Germline V CDR1 and CDR2: LNHDA, SQIVND (reference sequence). The CDR3 runs to 14 residues. Trimming took 0 bases from V and 6 from J; bases not matched to a gene: 4. The DNA of the CDR3 is TGTGCCAGTAGTATAGACGACAGGGTAGATGGCTACACCTTC. It encodes CASSIDDRVDGYTF.

V usage is TRBV14 and J usage is TRBJ2-2; tentatively, D is TRBD1 or TRBD2 (5 bases each). The CDR3 spans 15 residues. Trimming stripped 4 bases from V and 6 bases from J, with 15 bases between. In germline, CDR1 is SGHDN, CDR2 FVKESK. In DNA, the CDR3 is TGTGCCAGCAGCCGGGACCTTTTGGGGTCCGGGGAGCTGTTTTTT. It yields the protein CASSRDLLGSGELFF.

In this sample, this clone turned up a few times. The chain is built from TRBV5-1 and TRBJ2-1, with 12 bases identical to TRBD2. CDR1 is SGHRS, CDR2 YFSETQ, per germline. The CDR3 runs to 16 residues. V gave up 4 bases and J gave up 5 bases; unmatched junction bases: 7. CDR3 coding DNA: TGCGCCAGCAGCAGATCTAGCGGGAGGGCCAACAATGAGCAGTTCTTC. This gives the protein CASSRSSGRANNEQFF.

The rearrangement links TRBV15 to TRBJ2-2, with TRBD2 as a possible D gene (6 bases). The CDR3 is made up of 15 amino acids. The V gene lost 1 base and the J gene lost 5 bases, with 11 bases spanning the gap. Germline V gives CDR1 LNHNV, CDR2 YYDKDF (reference sequence). The CDR3 region is CATSRGGDLTGELFF. The DNA of the CDR3 is TGTGCCACCAGCAGAGGGGGGGACTTAACCGGGGAGCTGTTTTTT.

The chain recombines TRBV30 with TRBJ2-5; D unresolved. The CDR3 covers 11 residues. V was cut by 4 bases and J by 4 bases, with 7 bases left in between. Germline lookup yields CDR1 GTSNPN and CDR2 SVGIG (reference sequence). The CDR3 spells CAWMPLETQYF. CDR3 bases: TGTGCCTGGATGCCTCTAGAGACCCAGTACTTC.

The table lists this clone with a count of one. The chain employs TRBV19 and TRBJ1-1; a possible D gene is TRBD1 (6 bases). CDR3 length equals 14 residues. CDR1 and CDR2 (germline): LNHDA, SQIVND (reference sequence). V was clipped by 3 bases and J by 5 bases, with 13 bases between them. The CDR3, as DNA: TGTGCCAGTAGTATCTGGGGGCGAGATACTGAAGCTTTCTTT. It codes for CASSIWGRDTEAFF. Together with reference TRBV19 and TRBJ1-1, the CDR3 gives the full variable domain: DGGITQSPKYLFRKEGQNVTLSCEQNLNHDAMYWYRQDPGQGLRLIYYSQIVNDFQKGDIAEGYSVSREKKESFPLTVTSAQKNPTAFYLCASSIWGRDTEAFFGQGTRLTVV.

The chain has TRBV9 and TRBJ1-1; D call uncertain. The CDR3 totals 13 residues. Trimming cost V 3 bases and J 5 bases, with 11 bases left between them. Germline lookup yields CDR1 SGDLS and CDR2 YYNGEE. CDR3 DNA: TGTGCCAGCAGCGCACGCGGGGATACTGAAGCTTTCTTT. This codes for CASSARGDTEAFF.

J is TRBJ2-3 and V is TRBV4-2; no definite D call. Trimming stripped 7 bases from V and 1 base from J, with 15 bases between. This CDR3 contains 15 residues. CDR1 LGHNA and CDR2 YNFKEQ come from the germline V gene. CDR3 DNA: TGTGCCAGCACCCAGGCCCTGGGCGGCACAGATACGCAGTATTTT. The encoded protein is CASTQALGGTDTQYF.

This clone was seen more than once but under ten times. The rearrangement joins TRBV15 to TRBJ1-2, with 8 bases aligning to TRBD1. Germline V lookup: CDR1 LNHNV, CDR2 YYDKDF (reference sequence). The CDR3 totals 14 residues. The ends lost 4 bases at V and 8 bases at J; junction bases unmatched: 9. This chain's CDR3 is CATSIRTTGAGYTF. CDR3 DNA sequence: TGTGCCACCAGCATACGAACGACAGGGGCCGGCTACACCTTC.

The CDR3 spells CASSYRQGGEAFF. DNA of the CDR3: TGTGCCAGCAGCTACCGACAGGGGGGTGAAGCTTTCTTT. The V and J genes are TRBV7-3 and TRBJ1-1; 9 bases fit TRBD1. V dropped 4 bases and J dropped 7; count of bases not matched to a gene: 4. CDR1 and CDR2 from the germline V gene are SGHTA and FQGTGA. The length of the CDR3 is 13 residues.

The V and J genes are TRBV7-2 and TRBJ2-3, with D tentatively TRBD2 (5 bases). The CDR3 is 12 amino acids. V was trimmed by 8 bases and J by 2 bases, leaving 8 bases between them. CDR1 and CDR2 (germline): SGHTA, FQGNSA. The CDR3 is CASGRFTDTQYF. CDR3 in DNA: TGTGCCAGCGGGAGATTCACAGATACGCAGTATTTT.